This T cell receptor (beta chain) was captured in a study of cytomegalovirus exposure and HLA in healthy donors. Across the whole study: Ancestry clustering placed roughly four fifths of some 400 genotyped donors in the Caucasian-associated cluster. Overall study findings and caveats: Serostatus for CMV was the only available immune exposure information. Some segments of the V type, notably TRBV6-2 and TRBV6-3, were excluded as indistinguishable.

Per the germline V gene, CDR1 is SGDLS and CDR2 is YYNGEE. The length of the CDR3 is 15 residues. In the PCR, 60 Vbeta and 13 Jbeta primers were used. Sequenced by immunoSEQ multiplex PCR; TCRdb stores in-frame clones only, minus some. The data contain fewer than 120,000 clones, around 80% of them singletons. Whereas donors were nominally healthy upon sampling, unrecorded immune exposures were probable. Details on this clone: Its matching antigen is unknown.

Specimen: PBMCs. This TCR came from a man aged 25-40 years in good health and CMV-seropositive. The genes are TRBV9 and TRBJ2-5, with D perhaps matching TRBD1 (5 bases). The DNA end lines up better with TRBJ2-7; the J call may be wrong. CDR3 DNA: TGTGCCAGCAGCGTAGTTGACAGTCCCGTCTACGAGCAGTACTTC. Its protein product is CASSVVDSPVYEQYF.